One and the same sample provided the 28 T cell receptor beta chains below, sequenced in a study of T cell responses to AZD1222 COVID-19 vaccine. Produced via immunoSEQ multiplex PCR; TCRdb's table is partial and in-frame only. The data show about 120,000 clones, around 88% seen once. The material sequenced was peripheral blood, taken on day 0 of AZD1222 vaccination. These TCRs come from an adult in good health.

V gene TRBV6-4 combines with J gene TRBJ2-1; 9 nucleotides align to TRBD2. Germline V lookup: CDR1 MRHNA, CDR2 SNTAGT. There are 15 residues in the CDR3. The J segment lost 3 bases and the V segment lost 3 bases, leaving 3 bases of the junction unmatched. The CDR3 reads CASSELAGNYNEQFF. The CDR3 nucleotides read TGTGCCAGCAGTGAACTAGCGGGTAACTACAATGAGCAGTTCTTC.

Here the CDR3 DNA reads TGTGCCACCAGTGACACAGGGGGGGCTAATGAAAAACTGTTTTTT. The encoded protein is CATSDTGGANEKLFF. The V call is TRBV24-1, the J call TRBJ1-4; 8 positions match TRBD1. V dropped 4 bases and J dropped 3; count of bases not matched to a gene: 3. Germline-derived CDR1 and CDR2 are KGHDR and SFDVKD. This CDR3 has 15 residues.

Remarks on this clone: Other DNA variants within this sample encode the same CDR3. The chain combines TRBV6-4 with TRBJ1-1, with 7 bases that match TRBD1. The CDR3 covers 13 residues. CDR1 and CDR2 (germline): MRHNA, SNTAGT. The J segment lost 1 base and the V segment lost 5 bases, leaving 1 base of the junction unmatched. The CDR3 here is CASSRTGNTEAFF. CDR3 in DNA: TGTGCCAGCAGTAGGACAGGGAACACTGAAGCTTTCTTT.

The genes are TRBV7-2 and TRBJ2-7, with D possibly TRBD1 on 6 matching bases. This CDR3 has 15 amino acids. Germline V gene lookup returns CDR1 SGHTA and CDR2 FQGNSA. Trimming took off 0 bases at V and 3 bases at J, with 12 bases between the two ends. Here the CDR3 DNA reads TGTGCCAGCAGCTTAGCGGGGGCTGATGACTACGAGCAGTACTTC. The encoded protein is CASSLAGADDYEQYF.

DNA for the CDR3: TGCAGTGCTAGTGACGGACAGGGGGTAAGTCAGCCCCAGCATTTT. Amino acid sequence: CSASDGQGVSQPQHF. The chain joins TRBV20-1 to TRBJ1-5; 10 bases match TRBD1. V was clipped by 3 bases and J by 6 bases; unmatched bases: 8. The germline V gene has CDR1 DFQATT and CDR2 SNEGSKA (reference sequence). The CDR3 runs 15 residues.

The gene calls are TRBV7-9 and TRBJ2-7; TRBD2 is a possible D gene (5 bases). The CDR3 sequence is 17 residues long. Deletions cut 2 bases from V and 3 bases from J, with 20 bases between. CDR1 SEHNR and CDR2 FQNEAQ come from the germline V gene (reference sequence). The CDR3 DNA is TGTGCCAGCAGCTTAACTCTTAGGACTCTAGCAGACTACGAGCAGTACTTC. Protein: CASSLTLRTLADYEQYF.

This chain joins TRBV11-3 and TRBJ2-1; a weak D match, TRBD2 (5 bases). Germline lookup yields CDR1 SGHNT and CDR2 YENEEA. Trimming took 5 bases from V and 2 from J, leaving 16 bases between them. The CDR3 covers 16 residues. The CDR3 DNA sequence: TGTGCCAGCAGCCCAGAGGGAACTTCAACCTACAATGAGCAGTTCTTC. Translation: CASSPEGTSTYNEQFF.

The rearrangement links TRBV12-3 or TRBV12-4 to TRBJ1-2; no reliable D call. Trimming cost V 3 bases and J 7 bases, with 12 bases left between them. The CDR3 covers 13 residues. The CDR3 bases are TGTGCCAGCAGTTTGACCCAAGGTCCTGGCTACACCTTC. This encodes CASSLTQGPGYTF.

CDR3 loop: CASSQEGPQHF. The CDR3 DNA follows: TGTGCCAGCTCACAGGAGGGGCCCCAGCATTTT. The chain is built from TRBV18 and TRBJ1-5; no clear D. The CDR3 is 11 amino acids. Germline V gene lookup returns CDR1 KGHSH and CDR2 LQKENI. Trimming took 4 bases from V and 9 from J, leaving 7 bases between them.

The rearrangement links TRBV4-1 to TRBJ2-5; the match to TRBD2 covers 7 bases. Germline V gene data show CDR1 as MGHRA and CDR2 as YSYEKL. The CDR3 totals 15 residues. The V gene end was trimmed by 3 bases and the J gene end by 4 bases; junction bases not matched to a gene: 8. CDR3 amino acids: CASSHRSGPPETQYF. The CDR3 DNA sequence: TGCGCCAGCAGCCATCGTAGCGGGCCCCCAGAGACCCAGTACTTC.

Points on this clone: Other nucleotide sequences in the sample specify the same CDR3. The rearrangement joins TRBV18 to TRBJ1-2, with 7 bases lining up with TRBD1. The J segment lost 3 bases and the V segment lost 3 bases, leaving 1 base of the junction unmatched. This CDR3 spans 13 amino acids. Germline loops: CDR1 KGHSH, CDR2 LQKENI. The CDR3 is CASSPDRDYGYTF. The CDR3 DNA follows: TGTGCCAGCTCACCTGACAGGGACTATGGCTACACCTTC. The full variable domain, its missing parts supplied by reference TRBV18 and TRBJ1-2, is NAGVMQNPRHLVRRRGQEARLRCSPMKGHSHVYWYRQLPEEGLKFMVYLQKENIIDESGMPKERFSAEFPKEGPSILRIQQVVRGDSAAYFCASSPDRDYGYTFGSGTRLTVV.

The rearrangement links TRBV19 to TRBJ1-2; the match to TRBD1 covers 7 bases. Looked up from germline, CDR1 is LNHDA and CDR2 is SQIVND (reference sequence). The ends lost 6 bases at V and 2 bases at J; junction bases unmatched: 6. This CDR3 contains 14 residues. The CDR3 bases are TGTGCCAGTAGGGAGACAGGGTGGAACTATGGCTACACCTTC. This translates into CASRETGWNYGYTF.

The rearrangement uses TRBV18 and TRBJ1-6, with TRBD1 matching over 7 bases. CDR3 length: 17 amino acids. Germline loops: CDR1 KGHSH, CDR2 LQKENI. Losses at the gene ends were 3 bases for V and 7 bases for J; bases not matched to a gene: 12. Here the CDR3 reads CASSPVGPTGANSPLHF. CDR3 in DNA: TGTGCCAGCTCACCGGTTGGGCCAACAGGGGCCAATTCACCCCTCCACTTT. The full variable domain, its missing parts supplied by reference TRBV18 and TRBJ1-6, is NAGVMQNPRHLVRRRGQEARLRCSPMKGHSHVYWYRQLPEEGLKFMVYLQKENIIDESGMPKERFSAEFPKEGPSILRIQQVVRGDSAAYFCASSPVGPTGANSPLHFGNGTRLTVT.

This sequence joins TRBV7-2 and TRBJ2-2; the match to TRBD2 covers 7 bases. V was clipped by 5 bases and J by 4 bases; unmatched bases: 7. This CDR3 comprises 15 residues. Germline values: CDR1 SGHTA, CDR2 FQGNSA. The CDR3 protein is CASSHSGPGTGELFF. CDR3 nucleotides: TGTGCCAGCAGCCATAGCGGGCCGGGCACCGGGGAGCTGTTTTTT.

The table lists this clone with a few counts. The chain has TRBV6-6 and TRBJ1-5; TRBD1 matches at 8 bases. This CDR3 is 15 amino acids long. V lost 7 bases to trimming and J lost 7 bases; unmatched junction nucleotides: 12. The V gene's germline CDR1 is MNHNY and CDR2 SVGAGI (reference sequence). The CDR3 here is CASNLGGQGFQPQHF. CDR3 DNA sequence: TGTGCCAGCAACCTGGGAGGACAGGGCTTCCAGCCCCAGCATTTT.

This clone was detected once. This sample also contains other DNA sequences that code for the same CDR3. CDR3 DNA: TGTGCCAGCTCACCACCGGGCCGGAACACTGAAGCTTTCTTT. Translation: CASSPPGRNTEAFF. This chain joins TRBV18 and TRBJ1-1; D is ambiguous. The germline V gene has CDR1 KGHSH and CDR2 LQKENI. V lost 0 bases and J lost 1, with 6 bases in between. The CDR3 is made up of 14 amino acids. Full variable domain (remainder filled in from reference TRBV18 and TRBJ1-1): NAGVMQNPRHLVRRRGQEARLRCSPMKGHSHVYWYRQLPEEGLKFMVYLQKENIIDESGMPKERFSAEFPKEGPSILRIQQVVRGDSAAYFCASSPPGRNTEAFFGQGTRLTVV.

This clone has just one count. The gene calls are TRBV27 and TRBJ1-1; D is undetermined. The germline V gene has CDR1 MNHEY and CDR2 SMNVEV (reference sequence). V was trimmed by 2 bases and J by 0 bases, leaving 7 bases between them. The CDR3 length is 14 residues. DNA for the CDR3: TGTGCCAGCAGTTTAACCAGGATGAACACTGAAGCTTTCTTT. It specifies CASSLTRMNTEAFF.

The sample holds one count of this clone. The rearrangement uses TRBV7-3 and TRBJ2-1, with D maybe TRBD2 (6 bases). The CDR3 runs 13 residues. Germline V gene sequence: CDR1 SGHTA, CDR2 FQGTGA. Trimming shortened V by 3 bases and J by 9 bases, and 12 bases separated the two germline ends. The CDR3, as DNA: TGTGCCAGCAGCTTGCCGGGGGTGAGTGAGCAGTTCTTC. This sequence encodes CASSLPGVSEQFF.

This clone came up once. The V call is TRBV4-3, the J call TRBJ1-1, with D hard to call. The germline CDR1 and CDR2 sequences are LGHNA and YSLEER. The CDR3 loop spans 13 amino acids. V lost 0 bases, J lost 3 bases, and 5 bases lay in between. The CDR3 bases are TGCGCCAGCAGCCAAGAAGGGTACACTGAAGCTTTCTTT. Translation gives CASSQEGYTEAFF.

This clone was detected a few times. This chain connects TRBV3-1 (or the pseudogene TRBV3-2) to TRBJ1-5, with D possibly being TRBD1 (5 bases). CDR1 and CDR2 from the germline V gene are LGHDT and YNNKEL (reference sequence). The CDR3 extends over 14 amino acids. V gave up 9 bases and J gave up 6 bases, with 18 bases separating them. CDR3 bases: TGTGCCAGGATCCAGGGCGAAGGGTTTCAGCCCCAGCATTTT. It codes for CARIQGEGFQPQHF.

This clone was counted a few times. CDR3 DNA: TGTGCCAGCTCAGCGACAGGACCTAACACTGAAGCTTTCTTT. This gives the protein CASSATGPNTEAFF. The chain employs TRBV18 and TRBJ1-1, with D possibly TRBD1 on 6 matching bases. V was shortened by 5 bases and J by 2 bases, with 12 bases between the two germline ends. The CDR3 spans 14 residues. CDR1 is KGHSH, CDR2 LQKENI, per germline.

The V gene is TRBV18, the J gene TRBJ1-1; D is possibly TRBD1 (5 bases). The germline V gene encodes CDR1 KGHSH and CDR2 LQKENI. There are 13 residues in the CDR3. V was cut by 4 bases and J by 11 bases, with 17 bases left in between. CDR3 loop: CASSRVGDPGAFF. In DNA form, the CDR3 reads TGTGCCAGCTCACGGGTAGGGGACCCGGGGGCTTTCTTT.

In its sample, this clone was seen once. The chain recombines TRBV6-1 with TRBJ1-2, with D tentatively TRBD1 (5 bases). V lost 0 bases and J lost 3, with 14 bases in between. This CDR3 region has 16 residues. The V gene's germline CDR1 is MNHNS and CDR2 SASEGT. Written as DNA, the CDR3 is TGTGCCAGCAGTGAAGCACCGGACATCTGGGACTATGGCTACACCTTC. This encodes CASSEAPDIWDYGYTF.

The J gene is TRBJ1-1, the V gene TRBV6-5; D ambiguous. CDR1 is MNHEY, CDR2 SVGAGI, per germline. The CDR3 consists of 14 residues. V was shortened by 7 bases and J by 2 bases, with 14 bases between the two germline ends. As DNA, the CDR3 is TGTGCCAGCACTCCACCCTTCAGTAACACTGAAGCTTTCTTT. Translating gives CASTPPFSNTEAFF.

This CDR3 reads CASRTQGADGYTF. DNA for the CDR3: TGTGCCAGCAGAACACAGGGGGCGGATGGCTACACCTTC. The J gene is TRBJ1-2, the V gene TRBV3-1 (or the pseudogene TRBV3-2); 9 nucleotides match TRBD1. Germline CDR1 is LGHDT and CDR2 is YNNKEL (reference sequence). The V gene end was trimmed by 6 bases and the J gene end by 6 bases; junction bases not matched to a gene: 5. CDR3 length: 13 amino acids.

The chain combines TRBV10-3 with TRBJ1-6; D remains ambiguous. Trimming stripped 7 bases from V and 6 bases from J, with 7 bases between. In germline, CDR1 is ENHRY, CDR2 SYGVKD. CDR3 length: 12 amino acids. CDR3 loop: CAITDLNSPLHF. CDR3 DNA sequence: TGTGCCATCACCGATCTTAATTCACCCCTCCACTTT.

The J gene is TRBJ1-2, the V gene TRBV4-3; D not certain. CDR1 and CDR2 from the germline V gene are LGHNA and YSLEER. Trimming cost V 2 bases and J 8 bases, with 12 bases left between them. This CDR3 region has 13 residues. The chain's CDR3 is CASSQHQLGGYTF. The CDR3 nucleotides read TGCGCCAGCAGCCAACACCAGTTGGGGGGCTACACCTTC.

The DNA of the CDR3 is TGTGCCAGCAGTTCCCCAACGGGGGATCAGCCCCAGCATTTT. It codes for CASSSPTGDQPQHF. This chain connects TRBV28 to TRBJ1-5; perhaps TRBD1 as D (5 bases). The length of the CDR3 is 14 residues. Trimming took 4 bases from V and 5 from J, leaving 12 bases between them. Germline V gene sequence: CDR1 MDHEN, CDR2 SYDVKM.